This T cell receptor beta chain was identified in a study of cytomegalovirus exposure and HLA in healthy donors. Overall study: Among the roughly 400 genotyped donors, approximately 81% were placed in the Caucasian-associated ancestry cluster. Findings and limits, study-wide: A later analysis found most CMV-associated TCR beta chains apparently HLA-restricted.

Primers: 60 Vbeta forward and 13 Jbeta reverse. Some clones are missing from TCRdb's copy, which holds only in-frame ones; the method was immunoSEQ multiplex PCR. The sample has fewer than 150,000 clones, 70% to 80% seen once; the top ten hold approximately 1.2%. CDR1 and CDR2 from the germline V gene are SGHAT and FQNNGV. V was trimmed by 4 bases and J by 3 bases, leaving 4 bases between them. There are 11 residues in the CDR3. Note on this clone: Its antigen is not known.

The receptor's source is a man aged 45-65 years in good health and CMV-seronegative. J is TRBJ2-7 and V is TRBV11-2; unclear D gene. The sequenced sample was PBMCs. Written as DNA, the CDR3 is TGTGCCAGCAGCTATCGCTACGAGCAGTACTTC. This codes for CASSYRYEQYF. Full variable domain (missing parts from reference TRBV11-2 and TRBJ2-7): EAGVAQSPRYKIIEKRQSVAFWCNPISGHATLYWYQQILGQGPKLLIQFQNNGVVDDSQLPKDRFSAERLKGVDSTLKIQPAKLEDSAVYLCASSYRYEQYFGPGTRLTVT.